The 10 T cell receptor beta chains below come from one sample, sequenced in a study of blood T cell repertoires in COVID-19 (dated by TCRdb to 2019 to 2021). The library was generated by the immunoSEQ multiplex PCR assay. TCRdb limited this immuneACCESS table to in-frame rearrangements with V and J called. A share of clones is missing; checked studies link under half to unresolved V genes, and the rest is unexplained. Recorded for this sample are around 250,000 clones; more than 85% of them occurred a single time. About 3.5% of the sample belongs to the ten largest clones. The material sequenced was peripheral blood. Receptor source: a man between 18 and 29 years old with active or convalescent COVID-19.

The CDR3, as DNA: TGTGCCAGCACCCTTGGTATTAAGGGGGCGGGTACCGGGGAGCTGTTTTTT. It codes for CASTLGIKGAGTGELFF. V gene TRBV5-6 combines with J gene TRBJ2-2; TRBD1 matches at 7 bases. This CDR3 contains 17 residues. V was clipped by 6 bases and J by 5 bases; unmatched bases: 16. CDR1 and CDR2 from the germline V gene are SGHDT and YYEEEE.

The CDR3 DNA reads as TGTGCCAGCAGTCCGGTGACAGGTTTCAATCAGCCCCAGCATTTT. Amino acids: CASSPVTGFNQPQHF. The chain links TRBV27 to TRBJ1-5; D is perhaps TRBD1 (6 bases). This CDR3 region has 15 residues. The ends were cut back, 5 bases at V and 3 bases at J, with 14 bases in the middle. Germline V gene lookup returns CDR1 MNHEY and CDR2 SMNVEV (reference sequence).

The chain couples TRBV9 to TRBJ2-7; 10 bases are shared with TRBD1. Trimming at V came to 3 bases and at J to 6 bases, leaving 6 bases not matched to a gene. Germline-derived CDR1 and CDR2 are SGDLS and YYNGEE. There are 14 residues in the CDR3. CDR3 in amino acids: CASSALTGGSEQYF. CDR3 coding DNA: TGTGCCAGCAGCGCCCTGACAGGGGGCAGCGAGCAGTACTTC.

This clone appeared once. The CDR3 DNA follows: TGTGCCAGCAGCTTACTTCCCAGGCGCTTGATTCAAGGGGTATGGGAGCAGTTCTTC. Encoded protein: CASSLLPRRLIQGVWEQFF. The chain uses TRBV7-6 and TRBJ2-1; TRBD1 is a possible D gene (5 bases). V was trimmed by 2 bases and J by 10 bases, leaving 30 bases between them. Germline loops: CDR1 SGHVS, CDR2 FNYEAQ. There are 19 residues in the CDR3.

The V gene is TRBV5-1, the J gene TRBJ2-7, with 8 positions matching TRBD1. CDR1 is SGHRS, CDR2 YFSETQ, per germline. Trimming cost V 0 bases and J 4 bases; bases outside gene matches: 9. The CDR3 runs to 16 residues. CDR3 protein: CASSLVGQGAIYEQYF. CDR3 DNA sequence: TGCGCCAGCAGCTTGGTCGGGCAGGGGGCGATATACGAGCAGTACTTC.

The V call is TRBV28, the J call TRBJ1-4; possibly TRBD1 for D (5 bases). V lost 2 bases and J 3 bases, leaving 10 bases between the germline ends. CDR1 and CDR2 from the germline V gene are MDHEN and SYDVKM. CDR3 size: 15 residues. The CDR3 region has the DNA TGTGCCAGCAGTTTAGGGGGGACTTCTAATGAAAAACTGTTTTTT. This translates into CASSLGGTSNEKLFF.

The chain employs TRBV28 and TRBJ1-5, with TRBD1 identical over 10 bases. The CDR3 length is 16 residues. The trim removed 0 bases at V and 6 bases at J, leaving 5 bases unmatched. Germline assignment: CDR1 MDHEN and CDR2 SYDVKM. Here the CDR3 reads CASSLWTGGLAQPQHF. CDR3 DNA: TGTGCCAGCAGTTTATGGACAGGGGGCTTAGCTCAGCCCCAGCATTTT.

This clone was recorded a few times. The CDR3 loop reads CASVEISGGNEQFF. CDR3 nucleotides: TGCGCCAGCGTCGAGATCTCCGGGGGGAATGAGCAGTTCTTC. The genes are TRBV5-1 and TRBJ2-1; TRBD2 aligns across 7 bases. The V gene end was trimmed by 7 bases and the J gene end by 7 bases; junction bases not matched to a gene: 11. Germline V gene data show CDR1 as SGHRS and CDR2 as YFSETQ. This CDR3 comprises 14 residues.

J is TRBJ2-5 and V is TRBV6-6; D is unclear. Trimming took 4 bases from V and 2 from J, leaving 2 bases between them. This CDR3 is built from 11 residues. Germline CDR1 MNHNY, CDR2 SVGAGI (reference sequence). The CDR3 reads CASSLQETQYF. The DNA for the CDR3 is TGTGCCAGCAGTTTACAAGAGACCCAGTACTTC.

The chain joins TRBV10-2 to TRBJ2-3; possibly TRBD2 for D (6 bases). CDR1 WSHSY and CDR2 SAAADI come from the germline V gene. The CDR3 has 15 amino acids. Trimming took 4 bases from V and 2 from J, leaving 13 bases between them. The CDR3 nucleotides are TGCGCCAGCAGTGGCCCGGGACTCAACACAGATACGCAGTATTTT. It is translated as CASSGPGLNTDTQYF.